This T cell receptor beta chain originates from a study of cytomegalovirus exposure and HLA in healthy donors. J lost 3 bases, V lost 5 bases, and 13 bases had no gene match. This CDR3 has 16 residues. The germline V gene encodes CDR1 SGHAT and CDR2 FQDESV (reference sequence). The PCR made use of 60 Vbeta and 13 Jbeta primers. Using immunoSEQ multiplex PCR, the repertoire was profiled, and TCRdb retains in-frame clones only, with some absent. Of roughly 160,000 clones listed, about four fifths are singletons. The specimen was PBMCs. This receptor was obtained from a man aged 50-59 years in good health and CMV-seropositive. The genes are TRBV11-1 and TRBJ2-7; 7 nucleotides line up with TRBD1. CDR3 sequence: CASSPQSGGPNYEQYF. CDR3 DNA: TGTGCCAGCAGCCCGCAATCAGGGGGTCCAAACTACGAGCAGTACTTC.